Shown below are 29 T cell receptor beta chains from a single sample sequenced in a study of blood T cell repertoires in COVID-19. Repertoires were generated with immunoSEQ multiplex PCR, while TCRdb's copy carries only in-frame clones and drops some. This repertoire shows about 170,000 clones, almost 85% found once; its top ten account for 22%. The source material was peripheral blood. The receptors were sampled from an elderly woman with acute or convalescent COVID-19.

This CDR3 is CASSPWTSGDYEQYF. The CDR3 DNA sequence: TGTGCCAGCAGCCCGTGGACTAGCGGGGACTACGAGCAGTACTTC. The chain combines TRBV5-4 with TRBJ2-7, with TRBD2 matching over 12 bases. This CDR3 comprises 15 residues. Losses at the gene ends were 4 bases for V and 3 bases for J; bases not matched to a gene: 5. Germline V gives CDR1 SGHNT, CDR2 YYREEE (reference sequence).

The CDR3 reads CATGQGVNQPQHF. The CDR3 DNA sequence: TGTGCCACCGGACAGGGAGTCAATCAGCCCCAGCATTTT. The V gene is TRBV28, the J gene TRBJ1-5; 8 nucleotides agree with TRBD1. With 10 bases clipped from V and 3 bases from J, the junction kept 5 bases outside the gene matches. The CDR3 consists of 13 residues. Germline V lookup: CDR1 MDHEN, CDR2 SYDVKM.

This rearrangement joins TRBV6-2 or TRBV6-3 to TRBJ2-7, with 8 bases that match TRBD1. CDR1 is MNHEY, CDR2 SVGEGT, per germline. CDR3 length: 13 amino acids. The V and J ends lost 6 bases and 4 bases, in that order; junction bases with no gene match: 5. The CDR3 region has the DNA TGTGCCAGCAGCCCGGGACAGGAATACGAGCAGTACTTC. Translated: CASSPGQEYEQYF.

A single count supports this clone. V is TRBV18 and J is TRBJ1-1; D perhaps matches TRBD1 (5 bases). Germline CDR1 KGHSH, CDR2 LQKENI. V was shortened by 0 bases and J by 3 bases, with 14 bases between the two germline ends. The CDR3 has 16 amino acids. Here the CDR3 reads CASSPPWQGRDTEAFF. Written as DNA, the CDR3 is TGTGCCAGCTCACCACCGTGGCAGGGAAGGGACACTGAAGCTTTCTTT.

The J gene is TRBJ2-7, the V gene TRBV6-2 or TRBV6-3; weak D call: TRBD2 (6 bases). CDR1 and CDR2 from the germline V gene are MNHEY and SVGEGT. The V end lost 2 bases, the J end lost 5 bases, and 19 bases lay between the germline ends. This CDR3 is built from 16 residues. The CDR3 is CASSYRIGWRGHEQYF. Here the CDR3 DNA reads TGTGCCAGCAGTTACCGAATCGGCTGGAGGGGCCACGAGCAGTACTTC.

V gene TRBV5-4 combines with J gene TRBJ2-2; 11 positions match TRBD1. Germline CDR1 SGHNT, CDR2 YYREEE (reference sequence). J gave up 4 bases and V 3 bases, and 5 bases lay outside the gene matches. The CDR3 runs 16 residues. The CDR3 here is CASSSRDRGTTGELFF. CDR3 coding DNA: TGTGCCAGCAGCTCAAGGGACAGGGGGACCACCGGGGAGCTGTTTTTT.

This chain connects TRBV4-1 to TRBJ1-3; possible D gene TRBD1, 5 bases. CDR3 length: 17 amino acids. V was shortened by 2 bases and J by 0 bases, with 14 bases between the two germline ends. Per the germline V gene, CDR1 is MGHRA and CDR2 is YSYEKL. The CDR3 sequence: CASSQSILRGSGNTIYF. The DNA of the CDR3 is TGCGCCAGCAGCCAAAGCATATTAAGGGGCTCTGGAAACACCATATATTTT.

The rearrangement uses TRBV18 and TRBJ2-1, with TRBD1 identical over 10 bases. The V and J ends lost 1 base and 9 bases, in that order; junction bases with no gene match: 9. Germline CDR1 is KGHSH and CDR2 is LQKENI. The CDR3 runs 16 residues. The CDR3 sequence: CASSPQTGGPRGEQFF. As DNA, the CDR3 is TGTGCCAGCTCACCACAGACAGGGGGCCCGAGGGGTGAGCAGTTCTTC.

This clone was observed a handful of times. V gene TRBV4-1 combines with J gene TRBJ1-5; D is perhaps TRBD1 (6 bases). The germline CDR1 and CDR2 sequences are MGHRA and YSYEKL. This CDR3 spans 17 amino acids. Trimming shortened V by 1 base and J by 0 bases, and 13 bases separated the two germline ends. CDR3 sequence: CASSQAPDRFSNQPQHF. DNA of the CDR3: TGCGCCAGCAGCCAAGCCCCGGACAGATTTAGCAATCAGCCCCAGCATTTT.

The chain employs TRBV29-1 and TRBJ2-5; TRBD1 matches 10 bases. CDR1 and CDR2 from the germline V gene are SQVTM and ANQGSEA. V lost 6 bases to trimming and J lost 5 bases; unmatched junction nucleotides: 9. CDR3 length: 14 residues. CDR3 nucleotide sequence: TGCAGCGTGCTCGACAGGGGGCTAAGGGAGACCCAGTACTTC. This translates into CSVLDRGLRETQYF.

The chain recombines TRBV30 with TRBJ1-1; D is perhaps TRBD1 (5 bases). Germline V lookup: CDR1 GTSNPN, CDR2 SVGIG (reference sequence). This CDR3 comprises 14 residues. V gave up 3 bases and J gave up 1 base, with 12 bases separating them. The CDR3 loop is CAWSQGFWNTEAFF. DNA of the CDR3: TGTGCCTGGAGCCAGGGATTTTGGAACACTGAAGCTTTCTTT. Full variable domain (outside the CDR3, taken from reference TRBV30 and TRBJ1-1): SQTIHQWPATLVQPVGSPLSLECTVEGTSNPNLYWYRQAAGRGLQLLFYSVGIGQISSEVPQNLSASRPQDRQFILSSKKLLLSDSGFYLCAWSQGFWNTEAFFGQGTRLTVV.

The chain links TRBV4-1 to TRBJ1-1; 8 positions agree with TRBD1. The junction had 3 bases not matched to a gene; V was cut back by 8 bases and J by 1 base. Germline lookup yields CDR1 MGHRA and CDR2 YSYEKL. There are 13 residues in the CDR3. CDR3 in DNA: TGCGCCAGCGGACAGGGTCGGAACACTGAAGCTTTCTTT. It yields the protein CASGQGRNTEAFF.

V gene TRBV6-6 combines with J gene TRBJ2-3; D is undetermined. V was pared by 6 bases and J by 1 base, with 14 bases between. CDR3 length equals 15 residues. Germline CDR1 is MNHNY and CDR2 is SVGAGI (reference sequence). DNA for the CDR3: TGTGCCAGCAGCCGCTTTTCAGAGGGCACAGATACGCAGTATTTT. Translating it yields CASSRFSEGTDTQYF.

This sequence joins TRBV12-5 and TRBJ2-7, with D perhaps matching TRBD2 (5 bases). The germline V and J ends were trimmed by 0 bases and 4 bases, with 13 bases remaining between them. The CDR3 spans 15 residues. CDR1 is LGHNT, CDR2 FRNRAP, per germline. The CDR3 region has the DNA TGTGCTAGTGGTTTGGTACTAGGTGTTTCGTACGAGCAGTACTTC. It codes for CASGLVLGVSYEQYF.

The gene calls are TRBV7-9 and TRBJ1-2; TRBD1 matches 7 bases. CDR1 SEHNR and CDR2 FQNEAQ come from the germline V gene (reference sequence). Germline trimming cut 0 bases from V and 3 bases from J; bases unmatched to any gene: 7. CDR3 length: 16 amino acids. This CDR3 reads CASSLAFDREDYGYTF. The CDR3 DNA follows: TGTGCCAGCAGCTTAGCCTTTGACAGGGAAGACTATGGCTACACCTTC. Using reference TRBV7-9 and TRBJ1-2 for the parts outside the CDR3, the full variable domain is DTGVSQNPRHKITKRGQNVTFRCDPISEHNRLYWYRQTLGQGPEFLTYFQNEAQLEKSRLLSDRFSAERPKGSFSTLEIQRTEQGDSAMYLCASSLAFDREDYGYTFGSGTRLTVV.

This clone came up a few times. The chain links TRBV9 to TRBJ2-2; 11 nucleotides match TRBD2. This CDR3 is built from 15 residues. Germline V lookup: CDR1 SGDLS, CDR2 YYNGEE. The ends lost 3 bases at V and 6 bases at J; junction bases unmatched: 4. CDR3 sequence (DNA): TGTGCCAGCAGCGAACTAGCGGGAGAAGCCGGGGAGCTGTTTTTT. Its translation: CASSELAGEAGELFF. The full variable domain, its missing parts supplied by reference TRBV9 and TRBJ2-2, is DSGVTQTPKHLITATGQRVTLRCSPRSGDLSVYWYQQSLDQGLQFLIQYYNGEERAKGNILERFSAQQFPDLHSELNLSSLELGDSALYFCASSELAGEAGELFFGEGSRLTVL.

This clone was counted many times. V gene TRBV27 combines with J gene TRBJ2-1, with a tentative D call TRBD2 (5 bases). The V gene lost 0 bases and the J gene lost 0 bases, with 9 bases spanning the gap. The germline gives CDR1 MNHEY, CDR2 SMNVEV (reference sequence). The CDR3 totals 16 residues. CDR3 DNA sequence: TGTGCCAGCAGTTTATCCGGTGGGAGCTCCTACAATGAGCAGTTCTTC. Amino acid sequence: CASSLSGGSSYNEQFF.

The CDR3 bases are TGCGCCAGCAGCCCTTTACTAGCGGGAGGGCGTAATGAGCAGTTCTTC. Translation: CASSPLLAGGRNEQFF. The rearrangement links TRBV4-3 to TRBJ2-1; 13 nucleotides line up with TRBD2. The CDR3 loop spans 16 amino acids. Trimming removed 4 bases from V and 7 bases from J; junction bases left unmatched: 7. Germline V gene lookup returns CDR1 LGHNA and CDR2 YSLEER.

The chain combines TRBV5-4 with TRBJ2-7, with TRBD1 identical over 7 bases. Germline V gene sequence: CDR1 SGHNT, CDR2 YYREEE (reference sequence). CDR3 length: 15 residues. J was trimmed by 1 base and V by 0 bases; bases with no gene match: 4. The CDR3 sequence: CASSLGRTGSYEQYF. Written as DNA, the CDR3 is TGTGCCAGCAGCTTGGGGAGGACAGGTTCCTACGAGCAGTACTTC.

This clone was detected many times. The CDR3 is CASKKYDEQYF. The CDR3 nucleotides read TGTGCCAGCAAAAAATATGACGAGCAGTACTTC. The chain carries TRBV5-6 and TRBJ2-7; D is undetermined. Germline V gives CDR1 SGHDT, CDR2 YYEEEE. The length of the CDR3 is 11 residues. The V end was cut by 6 bases, the J end by 5 bases, with 9 bases between.

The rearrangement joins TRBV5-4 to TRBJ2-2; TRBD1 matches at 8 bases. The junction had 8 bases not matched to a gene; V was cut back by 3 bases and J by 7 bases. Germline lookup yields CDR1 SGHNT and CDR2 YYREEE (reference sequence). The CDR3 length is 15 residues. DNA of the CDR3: TGTGCCAGCAGCTCGCGGGACAGGTTCGGCGGGGAGCTGTTTTTT. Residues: CASSSRDRFGGELFF.

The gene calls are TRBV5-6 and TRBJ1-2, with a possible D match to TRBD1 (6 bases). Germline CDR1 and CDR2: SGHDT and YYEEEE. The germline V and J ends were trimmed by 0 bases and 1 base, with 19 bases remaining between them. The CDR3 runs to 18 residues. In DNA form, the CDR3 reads TGTGCCAGCAGCTTGGGGGCTCCCCGGACAGCCGTTAACTATGGCTACACCTTC. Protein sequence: CASSLGAPRTAVNYGYTF.

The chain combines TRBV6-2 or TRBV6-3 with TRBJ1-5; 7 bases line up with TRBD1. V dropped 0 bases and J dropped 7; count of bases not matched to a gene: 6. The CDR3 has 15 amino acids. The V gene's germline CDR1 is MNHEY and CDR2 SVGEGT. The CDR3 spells CASSYSRRGHQPQHF. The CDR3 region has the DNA TGTGCCAGCAGTTACTCGAGAAGGGGGCACCAGCCCCAGCATTTT.

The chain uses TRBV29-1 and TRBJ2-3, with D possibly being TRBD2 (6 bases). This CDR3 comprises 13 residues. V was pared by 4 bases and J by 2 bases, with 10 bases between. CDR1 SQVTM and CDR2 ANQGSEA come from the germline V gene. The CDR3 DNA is TGCAGCGTTGCGAGGGGACTCACAGATACGCAGTATTTT. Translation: CSVARGLTDTQYF.

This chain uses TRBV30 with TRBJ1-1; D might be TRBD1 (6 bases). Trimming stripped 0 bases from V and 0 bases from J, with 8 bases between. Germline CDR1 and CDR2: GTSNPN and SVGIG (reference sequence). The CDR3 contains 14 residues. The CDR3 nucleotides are TGTGCCTGGAGTGTGGACAGCATGAACACTGAAGCTTTCTTT. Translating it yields CAWSVDSMNTEAFF.

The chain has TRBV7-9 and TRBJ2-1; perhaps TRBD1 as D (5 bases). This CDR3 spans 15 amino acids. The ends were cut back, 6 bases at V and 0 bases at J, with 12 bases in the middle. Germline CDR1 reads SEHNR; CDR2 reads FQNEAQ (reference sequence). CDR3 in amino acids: CASRPQVSSYNEQFF. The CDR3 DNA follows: TGTGCCAGCAGACCACAGGTCAGCTCCTACAATGAGCAGTTCTTC.

CDR3 sequence (DNA): TGTGCCAGCAGCCCCCCTCGGGTGAATCAGCCCCAGCATTTT. Translation gives CASSPPRVNQPQHF. The genes are TRBV3-1 (or the pseudogene TRBV3-2) and TRBJ1-5; D is unclear. Germline V gives CDR1 LGHDT, CDR2 YNNKEL (reference sequence). The CDR3 totals 14 residues. V gave up 4 bases and J gave up 4 bases, with 11 bases separating them.

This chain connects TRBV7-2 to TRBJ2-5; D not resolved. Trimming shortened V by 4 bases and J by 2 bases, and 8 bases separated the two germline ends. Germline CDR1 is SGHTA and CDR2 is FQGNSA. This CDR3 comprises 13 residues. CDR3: CASSSIAQETQYF. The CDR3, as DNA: TGTGCCAGCAGCTCTATTGCACAAGAGACCCAGTACTTC.

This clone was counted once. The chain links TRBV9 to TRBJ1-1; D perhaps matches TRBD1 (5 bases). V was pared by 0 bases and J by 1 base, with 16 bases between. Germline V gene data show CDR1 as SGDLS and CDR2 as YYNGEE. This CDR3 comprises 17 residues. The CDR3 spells CASSVDPHDGQNTEAFF. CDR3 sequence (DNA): TGTGCCAGCAGCGTAGACCCCCACGACGGACAGAACACTGAAGCTTTCTTT.